The rows below give T cell receptor beta chains drawn from one sample of a study of identical twins. TCRdb processed the 5' RACE reads anew with MiXCR; each CDR3 protein has one entry. The sample holds around 680,000 distinct CDR3 sequences, 8.6% seen once. The sample also formed part of further work on yellow fever vaccine responses in identical twins.

Material: PBMCs. Source of these receptors: a woman aged 18-29 years in good health. Each CDR3 is given with its conserved first and last residue. A D gene is named only where the DNA matches it firmly. Clone size is shown for a subset of rows, as once, few, many or a class of expanded clone.

abundance	v_gene	d_gene	j_gene	len	CDR3aa	CDR3nt
-	TRBV6-1	TRBD1	TRBJ2-1	18	CASSQRGPTGTGNHEQFF	TGTGCCAGCAGCCAACGAGGGCCAACCGGGACAGGGAATCATGAGCAGTTCTTC
few	TRBV21-1	-	TRBJ2-1	15	CASSKGSGKGSEQFF	TGTGCCAGCAGCAAAGGTAGCGGGAAGGGTTCCGAGCAGTTCTTC
-	TRBV27	-	TRBJ1-5	16	CASSLSTGFGNQPQHF	TGTGCCAGCAGTTTATCGACGGGGTTCGGCAATCAGCCCCAGCATTTT
many	TRBV10-2	-	TRBJ1-5	13	CASSEWGNQPQHF	TGCGCCAGCAGTGAGTGGGGTAATCAGCCCCAGCATTTT
many	TRBV6-2/TRBV6-3	-	TRBJ2-1	18	CASSYGYSGRSSYNEQFF	TGTGCCAGCAGTTATGGGTATTCGGGCAGGAGCTCCTACAATGAGCAGTTCTTC
-	TRBV11-2	-	TRBJ2-1	16	CASSPAGGGLSNEQFF	TGTGCCAGCAGCCCAGCCGGTGGGGGACTTAGCAATGAGCAGTTCTTC
-	TRBV14	-	TRBJ1-1	15	CASSQDQGLNTEAFF	TGTGCCAGCAGCCAAGACCAGGGGCTGAACACTGAAGCTTTCTTT
few	TRBV3-1	TRBD1	TRBJ2-5	18	CASSQGPPGQGALETQYF	TGTGCCAGCAGCCAAGGCCCTCCGGGACAGGGGGCATTGGAGACCCAGTACTTC
many	TRBV27	-	TRBJ2-2	16	CASSLSWGLNTGELFF	TGTGCCAGCAGTTTATCGTGGGGACTGAACACCGGGGAGCTGTTTTTT
-	TRBV14	TRBD2	TRBJ2-3	17	CASSPRTSGISTDTQYF	TGTGCCAGCAGCCCCAGGACTAGCGGGATATCCACAGATACGCAGTATTTT
-	TRBV29-1	TRBD2	TRBJ2-1	16	CSVEGEGVSSYNEQFF	TGCAGCGTTGAAGGGGAGGGAGTAAGCTCCTACAATGAGCAGTTCTTC
few	TRBV5-1	-	TRBJ1-5	15	CASSSTGTINQPQHF	TGCGCCAGCAGCTCCACGGGGACTATCAATCAGCCCCAGCATTTT
many	TRBV12-3/TRBV12-4	-	TRBJ1-1	13	CASSFREGTEAFF	TGTGCCAGCAGTTTCCGAGAGGGGACTGAAGCTTTCTTT
many	TRBV2	-	TRBJ2-3	14	CASKALPTAGEQYF	TGTGCCAGCAAAGCCCTACCGACCGCCGGGGAGCAGTATTTT
many	TRBV3-1	-	TRBJ1-2	11	CASSQDSGYTF	TGTGCCAGCAGCCAAGATAGTGGCTACACCTTC
many	TRBV3-1	TRBD2	TRBJ2-1	17	CASSHRLAGLSYNEQFF	TGTGCCAGCAGCCACCGACTAGCGGGATTATCCTACAATGAGCAGTTCTTC
few	TRBV28	TRBD1	TRBJ1-2	13	CASRTGTEDGYTF	TGTGCCAGCAGGACCGGGACAGAGGATGGCTACACCTTC
few	TRBV29-1	-	TRBJ2-7	11	CSVGLPYEQYF	TGCAGCGTTGGGCTTCCCTACGAGCAGTACTTC
few	TRBV2	TRBD2	TRBJ2-3	16	CASLRRGGLVTDTQYF	TGTGCCAGCTTGCGACGGGGGGGCCTCGTCACAGATACGCAGTATTTT
few	TRBV9	TRBD2	TRBJ2-5	18	CASSVFSGLAGNQETQYF	TGTGCCAGCAGCGTATTTTCGGGACTAGCGGGTAACCAAGAGACCCAGTACTTC
few	TRBV6-2/TRBV6-3	TRBD2	TRBJ2-1	19	CASSYSWSSGVQSYNEQFF	TGTGCCAGCAGTTACTCGTGGAGTAGCGGGGTGCAATCCTACAATGAGCAGTTCTTC
few	TRBV12-3/TRBV12-4	-	TRBJ2-5	14	CASTGGGLGETQYF	TGTGCCAGTACAGGGGGGGGTCTCGGAGAGACCCAGTACTTC
-	TRBV27	-	TRBJ2-6	14	CASGQGVGANVLTF	TGTGCCAGCGGTCAGGGCGTTGGGGCCAACGTCCTGACTTTC
-	TRBV9	-	TRBJ2-7	13	CASSNPSGGEQYF	TGTGCCAGCAGCAATCCGTCTGGGGGGGAGCAGTACTTC
-	TRBV4-1	-	TRBJ1-4	15	CASSARAGLPEKLFF	TGCGCCAGCAGCGCCCGGGCAGGGTTACCTGAAAAACTGTTTTTT
-	TRBV29-1	-	TRBJ2-3	16	CSVADVRSYSTDTQYF	TGCAGCGTTGCGGACGTACGGTCCTATAGCACAGATACGCAGTATTTT
many	TRBV10-3	-	TRBJ2-5	15	CAISESVTSRGAQYF	TGTGCCATCAGTGAAAGTGTTACCTCGAGGGGGGCCCAGTACTTC
many	TRBV6-5	-	TRBJ1-2	14	CASSYVRGDYGYTF	TGTGCCAGCAGTTACGTCCGGGGAGACTATGGCTACACCTTC
many	TRBV29-1	-	TRBJ2-3	11	CSGAEGGTQYF	TGCAGCGGCGCAGAGGGAGGTACGCAGTATTTT
-	TRBV4-3	TRBD2	TRBJ2-2	19	CASSQELAGRRLNTGELFF	TGCGCCAGCAGCCAAGAACTAGCGGGAAGGAGGTTGAACACCGGGGAGCTGTTTTTT
many	TRBV10-3	-	TRBJ1-2	14	CALLDSRTNYGYTF	TGTGCCTTGCTGGACAGCCGTACTAACTATGGCTACACCTTC
few	TRBV6-1	TRBD1	TRBJ1-1	15	CASRWGRGLGTEAFF	TGTGCCAGCAGGTGGGGGAGGGGGCTAGGCACTGAAGCTTTCTTT
many	TRBV25-1	TRBD2	TRBJ2-7	16	CASSDRTSGRPYEQYF	TGTGCCAGCAGTGACCGGACTAGCGGGAGGCCCTACGAGCAGTACTTC
many	TRBV7-2	TRBD1	TRBJ1-5	14	CASSWTGNGQPQHF	TGTGCCAGCAGCTGGACAGGGAATGGCCAGCCCCAGCATTTT
-	TRBV5-1	TRBD2	TRBJ2-3	15	CASRMLAGGSDTQYF	TGCGCCAGCAGGATGCTAGCGGGGGGCTCGGATACGCAGTATTTT
-	TRBV12-3/TRBV12-4	-	TRBJ2-3	15	CASMGPTRDTDTQYF	TGTGCCAGCATGGGCCCCACACGGGACACAGATACGCAGTATTTT
many	TRBV5-5	-	TRBJ2-1	17	CASSLDFPAGSYNEQFF	TGTGCCAGCAGCTTGGATTTTCCGGCCGGCTCCTACAATGAGCAGTTCTTC
few	TRBV2	-	TRBJ2-7	13	CASSPGGVEEQYF	TGTGCCAGCAGCCCGGGCGGGGTTGAGGAGCAGTACTTC
few	TRBV28	-	TRBJ1-2	12	CASGARGYGYTF	TGTGCCAGCGGAGCTCGGGGCTATGGCTACACCTTC
-	TRBV5-1	TRBD1	TRBJ1-2	14	CASSLVTGAGGYTF	TGCGCCAGCAGCTTGGTAACAGGGGCTGGTGGCTACACCTTC
-	TRBV7-9	TRBD2	TRBJ2-2	18	CASHSPPSGRASDGELFF	TGTGCCAGCCACAGTCCTCCTAGCGGGAGGGCCAGCGACGGGGAGCTGTTTTTT